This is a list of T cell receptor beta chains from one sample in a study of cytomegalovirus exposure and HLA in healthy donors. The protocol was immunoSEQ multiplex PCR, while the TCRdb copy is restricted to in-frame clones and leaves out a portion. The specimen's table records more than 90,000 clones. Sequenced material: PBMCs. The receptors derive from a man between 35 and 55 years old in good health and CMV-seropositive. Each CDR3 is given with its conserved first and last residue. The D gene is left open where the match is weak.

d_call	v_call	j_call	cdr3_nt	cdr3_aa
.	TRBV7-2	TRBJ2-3	TGTGCCAGCAGTCCTCAGCGCGGTACGCAGTATTTT	CASSPQRGTQYF
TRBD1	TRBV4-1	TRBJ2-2	TGCGCCAGCAGCCACGGACAGGGTACTGACACCGGGGAGCTGTTTTTT	CASSHGQGTDTGELFF
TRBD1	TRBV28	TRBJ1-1	TGTGCCAGCAGCCCCCGGGACAGGGTCAGCACTGAAGCTTTCTTT	CASSPRDRVSTEAFF
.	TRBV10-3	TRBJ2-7	TGTGCCATCAGGGGGAGAGGGTTCGACGAGCAGTACTTC	CAIRGRGFDEQYF
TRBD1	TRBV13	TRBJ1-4	TGTGCCAGCAGCCGGGACAGGGAGCGAGATAATGAAAAACTGTTTTTT	CASSRDRERDNEKLFF
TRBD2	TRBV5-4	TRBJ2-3	TGTGCCAGCAGCTTCGCGGGAGCGGCAGATACGCAGTATTTT	CASSFAGAADTQYF
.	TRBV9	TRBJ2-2	TGTGCCAGCAGCGCGGGACTCCTGAACACCGGGGAGCTGTTTTTT	CASSAGLLNTGELFF
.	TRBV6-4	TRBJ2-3	TGTGCCAGCAGTGAGGAGGGGAGCACAGATACGCAGTATTTT	CASSEEGSTDTQYF
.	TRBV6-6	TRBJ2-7	TGTGCCAGCAGTTACCCCCCCGCCGGGGGCGAGCAGTACTTC	CASSYPPAGGEQYF
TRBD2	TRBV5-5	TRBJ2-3	TGTGCCAGCAGCCAACTAGCGGGGTACACAGATACGCAGTATTTT	CASSQLAGYTDTQYF
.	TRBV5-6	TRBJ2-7	TGTGCCAGCAGCCTCCGGGTCTCAGCGGCCCCCGAGCAGTACTTC	CASSLRVSAAPEQYF
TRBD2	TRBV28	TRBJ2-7	TGTGCCAGCAGTTTATTAACTAGCGAGGTCGAGCAGTACTTC	CASSLLTSEVEQYF
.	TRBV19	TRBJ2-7	TGTGCCAGTAGTATTTACGGGGACGAGCAGTACTTC	CASSIYGDEQYF
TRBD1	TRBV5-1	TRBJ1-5	TGCGCCAGGCTCGGGAGGGGGCCTAGCAATCAGCCCCAGCATTTT	CARLGRGPSNQPQHF
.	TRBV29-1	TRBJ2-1	TGCAGCGTTTTAGTTAGCGGAGGCTCCTACAATGAGCAGTTCTTC	CSVLVSGGSYNEQFF
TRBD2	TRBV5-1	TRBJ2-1	TGCGCCAGCAGCCTCCGACTAGCGGGAGTGGGCAATGAGCAGTTCTTC	CASSLRLAGVGNEQFF
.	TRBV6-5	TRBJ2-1	TGTGCCAGCAGTTCTTTTAGCTCCTGCAATGAGCAGTTCTTC	CASSSFSSCNEQFF
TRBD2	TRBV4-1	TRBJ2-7	TGCGCCAGCAGCCTCGAATCTAGCGGGACACGATACGAGCAGTACTTC	CASSLESSGTRYEQYF
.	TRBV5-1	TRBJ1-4	TGCGCCAGCAGCTTGATACAGGGTGGCGAAAAACTGTTTTTT	CASSLIQGGEKLFF
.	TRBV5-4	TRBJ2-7	TGTGCCAGCAGCTTAGAGCCCGGGAGAAGGGTTTTAGACGAGCAGTACTTC	CASSLEPGRRVLDEQYF
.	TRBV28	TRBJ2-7	TGTGCCAGCAGTAAAAGGGGGTGGGAGCAGTACTTC	CASSKRGWEQYF
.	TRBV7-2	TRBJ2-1	TGTGCCAGCAGCTTAGGGTTCCGCCGGACTCAAGCGGGCAATGAGCAGTTCTTC	CASSLGFRRTQAGNEQFF
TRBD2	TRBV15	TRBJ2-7	TGTGCCACCAGCAGAGATCTGACTAGCGGGAACTACGAGCAGTACTTC	CATSRDLTSGNYEQYF